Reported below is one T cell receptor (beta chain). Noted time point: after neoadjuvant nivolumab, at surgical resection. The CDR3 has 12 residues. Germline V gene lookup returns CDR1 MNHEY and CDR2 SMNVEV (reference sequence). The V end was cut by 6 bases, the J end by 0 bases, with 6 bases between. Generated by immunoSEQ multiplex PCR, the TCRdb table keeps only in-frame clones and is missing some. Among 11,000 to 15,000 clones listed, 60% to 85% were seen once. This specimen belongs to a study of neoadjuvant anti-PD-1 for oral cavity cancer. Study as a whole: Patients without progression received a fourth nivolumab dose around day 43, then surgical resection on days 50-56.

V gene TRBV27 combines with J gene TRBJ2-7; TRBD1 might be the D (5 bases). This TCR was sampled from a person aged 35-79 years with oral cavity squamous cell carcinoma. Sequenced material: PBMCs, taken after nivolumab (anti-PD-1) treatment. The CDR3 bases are TGTGCCAGCAGGGACAACTCCTACGAGCAGTACTTC. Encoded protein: CASRDNSYEQYF.